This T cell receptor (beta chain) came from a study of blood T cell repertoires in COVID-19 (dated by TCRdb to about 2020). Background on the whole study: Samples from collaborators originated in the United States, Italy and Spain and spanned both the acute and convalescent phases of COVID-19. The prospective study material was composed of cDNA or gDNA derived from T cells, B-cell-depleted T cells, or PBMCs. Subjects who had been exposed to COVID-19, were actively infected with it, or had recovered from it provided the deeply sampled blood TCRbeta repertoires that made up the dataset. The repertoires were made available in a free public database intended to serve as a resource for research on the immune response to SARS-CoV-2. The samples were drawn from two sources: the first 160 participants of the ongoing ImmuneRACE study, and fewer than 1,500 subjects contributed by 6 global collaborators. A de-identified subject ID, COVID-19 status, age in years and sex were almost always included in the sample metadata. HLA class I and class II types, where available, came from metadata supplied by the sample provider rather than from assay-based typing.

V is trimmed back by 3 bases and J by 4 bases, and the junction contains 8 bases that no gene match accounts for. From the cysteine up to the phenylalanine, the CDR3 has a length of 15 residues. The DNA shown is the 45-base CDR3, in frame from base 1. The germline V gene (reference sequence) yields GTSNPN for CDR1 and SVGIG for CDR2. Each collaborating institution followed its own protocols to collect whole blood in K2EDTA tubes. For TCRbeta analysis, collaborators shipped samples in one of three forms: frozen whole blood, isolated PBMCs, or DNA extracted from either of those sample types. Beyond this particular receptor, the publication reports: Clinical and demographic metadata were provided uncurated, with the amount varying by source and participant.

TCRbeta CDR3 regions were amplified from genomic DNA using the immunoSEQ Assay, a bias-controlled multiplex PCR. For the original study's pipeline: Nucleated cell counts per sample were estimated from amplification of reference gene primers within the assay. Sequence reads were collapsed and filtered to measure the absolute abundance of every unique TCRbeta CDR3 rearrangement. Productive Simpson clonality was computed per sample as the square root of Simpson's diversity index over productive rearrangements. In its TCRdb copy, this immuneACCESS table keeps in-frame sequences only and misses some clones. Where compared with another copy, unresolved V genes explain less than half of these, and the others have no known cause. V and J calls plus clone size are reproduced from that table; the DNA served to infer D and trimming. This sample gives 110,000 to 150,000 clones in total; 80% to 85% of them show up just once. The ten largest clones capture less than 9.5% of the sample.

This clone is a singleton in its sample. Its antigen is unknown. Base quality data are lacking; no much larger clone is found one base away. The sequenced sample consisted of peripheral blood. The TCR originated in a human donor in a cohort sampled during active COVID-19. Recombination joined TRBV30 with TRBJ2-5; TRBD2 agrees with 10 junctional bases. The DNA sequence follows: TGTGCCTGGAGCACTCCCATAGCGGGGGGAGAGACCCAGTACTTC. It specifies CAWSTPIAGGETQYF.